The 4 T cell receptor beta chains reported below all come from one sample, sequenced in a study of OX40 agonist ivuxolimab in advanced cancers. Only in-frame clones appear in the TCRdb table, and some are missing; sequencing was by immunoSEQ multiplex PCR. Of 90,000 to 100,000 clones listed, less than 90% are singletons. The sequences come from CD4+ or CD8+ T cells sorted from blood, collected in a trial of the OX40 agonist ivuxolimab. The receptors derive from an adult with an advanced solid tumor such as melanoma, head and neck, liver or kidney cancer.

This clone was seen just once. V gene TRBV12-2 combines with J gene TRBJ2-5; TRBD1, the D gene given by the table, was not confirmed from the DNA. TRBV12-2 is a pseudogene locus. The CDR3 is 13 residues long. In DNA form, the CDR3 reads TGTGCAAGTCGCAAAAACAGGGGGGGGACCCAGTACTTC. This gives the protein CASRKNRGGTQYF.

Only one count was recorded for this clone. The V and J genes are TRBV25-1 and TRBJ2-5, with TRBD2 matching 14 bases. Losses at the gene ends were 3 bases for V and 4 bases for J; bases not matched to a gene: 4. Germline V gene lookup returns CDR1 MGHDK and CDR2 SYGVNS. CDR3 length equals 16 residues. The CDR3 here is CASSDGTSGSVETQYF. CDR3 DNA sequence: TGTGCCAGCAGTGATGGGACTAGCGGGAGTGTAGAGACCCAGTACTTC.

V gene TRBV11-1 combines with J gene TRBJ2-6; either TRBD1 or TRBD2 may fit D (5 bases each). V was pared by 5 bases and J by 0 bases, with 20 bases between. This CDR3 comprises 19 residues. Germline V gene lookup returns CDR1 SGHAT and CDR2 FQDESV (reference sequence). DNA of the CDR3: TGTGCCAGCAGCGGTAGGTGGCAGGGACCCTCCTCTGGGGCCAACGTCCTGACTTTC. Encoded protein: CASSGRWQGPSSGANVLTF.

The CDR3, as DNA: TGCAGCGTTCGAGGGAGTCTGGGCGCCAATGAGCAGTTCTTC. This codes for CSVRGSLGANEQFF. The V and J genes are TRBV29-1 and TRBJ2-1; a weak D match, TRBD2 (5 bases). This CDR3 has 14 amino acids. CDR1 and CDR2 from the germline V gene are SQVTM and ANQGSEA. V was shortened by 5 bases and J by 6 bases, with 17 bases between the two germline ends.